The clone carrying this T cell receptor beta chain was counted many times. Its antigen is unknown. During construction of the library, unique molecular identifiers were attached to individual cDNA molecules for quantitative, reproducible TCR counting. TCRdb reanalysed the RACE reads using MiXCR and keeps one entry per CDR3 protein. The data hold tens of thousands of distinct CDR3 sequences, with over 8.5% observed a single time. The CDR3 runs 13 residues. V lost 4 bases to trimming and J lost 5 bases, with 8 bases between them. Germline V gene sequence: CDR1 SEHNR, CDR2 FQNEAQ (reference sequence). As for time point: healthy volunteer bleed at 6 weeks. The authors' total RNA extraction used unfractionated whole blood. The sample originates from a study of human T cells and chemical hapten exposure. Study conclusions and caveats: TCRs above 1 in 1000 frequency did not change with DPC sensitization.

The rearrangement uses TRBV7-9 and TRBJ1-4; D is undetermined. Sequencing was done on a sample of whole blood. The sequence was collected from a male donor in good health. Some clones in this sample may be carry-over from other donors' samples. CDR3 DNA sequence: TGTGCCAGCAGCTCCCTGTTAAATGAAAAACTGTTTTTT. Amino acid sequence: CASSSLLNEKLFF.